This entry features one T cell receptor (beta chain) sequence. This clonotype showed up just a few times. Its antigen remains unidentified. Base qualities were left out, and no much larger clone turns up one base away. The sample is drawn from a study of response to subunit inactivated influenza vaccine (dated by TCRdb to 2017 to 2018). Notes on the research overall: Deep quantitative profiling of the T cell receptor repertoire was used in the study to follow responses to a trivalent subunit inactivated influenza vaccine. What the work shows at the level of the full study, not this receptor alone: It was suggested by the authors that each seasonal influenza vaccination may recruit only a limited number of new T cells.

After removal of 4 bases from V and 6 bases from J, the junction retains 10 bases not matched to a gene. The CDR3 goes from the cysteine to the phenylalanine over 16 residues. CDR3 DNA only is kept here, 48 bases in frame from base 1. According to the germline V gene, CDR1 reads SGHRS and CDR2 reads YFSETQ. Library preparation was by RT-PCR. Sequenced on an Illumina HiSeq 2500. Starting from the raw public reads, TCRdb applied fastp trimming at Q25, assembled clones with MiXCR and retained in-frame beta chains. Records with the same CDR3 protein are collapsed into one entry carrying the most frequent genes and DNA. The sample table holds 560,000 or so distinct CDR3 sequences, of which 6.5% to 8% were seen once. 10% to 15% of the sample rests with the top ten.

Sequences were derived from PBMCs from blood, sampled about 23 months after vaccination. The V gene is TRBV5-1 and the J gene is TRBJ2-1; 10 central bases correspond to TRBD1. This clonotype was obtained from a man in his fifties or sixties who received an inactivated influenza vaccine. Donor details come from another sample of the same person, matched by shared clones. At the DNA level, the sequence is TGCGCCAGCAGCACAGCCCGGACAGGGGGTTTCAATGAGCAGTTCTTC. Translated, it reads CASSTARTGGFNEQFF.